Following are 32 T cell receptor beta chains from one sample sequenced in a study of cytomegalovirus exposure and HLA in healthy donors. In the PCR, 60 Vbeta and 13 Jbeta primers were used. The assay was immunoSEQ multiplex PCR, and TCRdb's table has in-frame clones only and misses some. The data contain about 160,000 clones, roughly 80% of them seen just once; the ten biggest clones take up under 6%. Sample: PBMCs. These receptors all stem from a man younger than 40 in good health and CMV-seronegative.

The chain has TRBV2 and TRBJ2-5; TRBD1 might be the D (5 bases). The J call may not be correct, given that the DNA end is closer to TRBJ2-7. Germline V gene data show CDR1 as SNHLY and CDR2 as FYNNEI. The length of the CDR3 is 12 residues. DNA for the CDR3: TGTGCCAGCAGTGAAACAGGCTACGAGCAGTACTTC. Translated, it gives CASSETGYEQYF.

This clone was found a few times. This rearrangement joins TRBV6-1 to TRBJ1-1; D may be TRBD1 (6 bases). Deletions cut 7 bases from V and 1 base from J, with 10 bases between. Germline V gene sequence: CDR1 MNHNS, CDR2 SASEGT. This CDR3 has 13 residues. In DNA form, the CDR3 reads TGTGCCAGCACCGGGACAACGAACACTGAAGCTTTCTTT. This translates into CASTGTTNTEAFF.

V usage is TRBV9 and J usage is TRBJ2-4; D is perhaps TRBD2 (5 bases). The CDR3 extends over 15 amino acids. Germline V gene data show CDR1 as SGDLS and CDR2 as YYNGEE. V was pared by 0 bases and J by 4 bases, with 11 bases between. The DNA for the CDR3 is TGTGCCAGCAGCGTAGAGGCAGGAGGAAAAAACATTCAGTACTTC. It yields the protein CASSVEAGGKNIQYF.

V gene TRBV5-5 combines with J gene TRBJ1-1; TRBD1 matches at 7 bases. The CDR3 covers 16 residues. V was pared by 0 bases and J by 10 bases, with 15 bases of the junction left unmatched. Germline-derived CDR1 and CDR2 are SGHKS and YYEKEE (reference sequence). In nucleotides, the CDR3 is TGTGCCAGCAGCTTGGGGATACAGGGGCCTTCCGTGGGAGCTTTCTTT. It yields the protein CASSLGIQGPSVGAFF.

The table lists this clone with a count of one. The CDR3 DNA reads TGTGCCAGCAGCGATAGAGAGACCCAGTACTTC. It encodes CASSDRETQYF. The V and J genes are TRBV9 and TRBJ2-5; no clear D. Trimming removed 3 bases from V and 4 bases from J, with 4 bases in between. Germline lookup yields CDR1 SGDLS and CDR2 YYNGEE. The CDR3 sequence is 11 residues long.

This chain uses TRBV30 with TRBJ1-1; D possibly corresponds to TRBD1 (6 bases). CDR1 is GTSNPN and CDR2 is SVGIG in the germline V gene (reference sequence). The CDR3 is 14 residues long. The germline V and J ends were trimmed by 4 bases and 2 bases, with 14 bases remaining between them. The DNA for the CDR3 is TGTGCCTGGACTCCGGGACATCTAAACACTGAAGCTTTCTTT. Its translation is CAWTPGHLNTEAFF. Looking up the rest from reference TRBV30 and TRBJ1-1 gives the full variable domain: SQTIHQWPATLVQPVGSPLSLECTVEGTSNPNLYWYRQAAGRGLQLLFYSVGIGQISSEVPQNLSASRPQDRQFILSSKKLLLSDSGFYLCAWTPGHLNTEAFFGQGTRLTVV.

V and J are TRBV28 and TRBJ2-5; possibly TRBD1 for D (7 bases). Germline loops: CDR1 MDHEN, CDR2 SYDVKM. CDR3 length: 15 residues. The V end lost 7 bases, the J end lost 6 bases, and 21 bases lay between the germline ends. Written as DNA, the CDR3 is TGTGCCAGCATCCGGTGGGGCAGGGGGGATAAGACCCAGTACTTC. It is translated as CASIRWGRGDKTQYF.

This clone was recorded a few times. V usage is TRBV4-1 and J usage is TRBJ2-2; D perhaps matches TRBD1 (6 bases). CDR3 length: 17 amino acids. V was shortened by 2 bases and J by 5 bases, with 18 bases between the two germline ends. Germline CDR1 is MGHRA and CDR2 is YSYEKL. The CDR3 region is CASSQSQGLGFTGELFF. The CDR3 nucleotides are TGCGCCAGCAGCCAATCCCAGGGGCTAGGTTTTACCGGGGAGCTGTTTTTT.

V and J are TRBV27 and TRBJ2-7; D gene unclear. The CDR3 has 11 residues. V shed 7 bases and J shed 0 bases, with 4 bases lying between them. Germline lookup yields CDR1 MNHEY and CDR2 SMNVEV (reference sequence). The CDR3 sequence: CASKSSYEQYF. Written as DNA, the CDR3 is TGTGCCAGCAAGAGCTCCTACGAGCAGTACTTC.

This chain uses TRBV28 with TRBJ2-2; D perhaps matches TRBD2 (5 bases). V lost 4 bases and J 1 base, leaving 10 bases between the germline ends. CDR3 size: 15 residues. Germline V CDR1 and CDR2: MDHEN, SYDVKM. In nucleotides, the CDR3 is TGTGCCAGCAGTTCCGGGGTCTTGAACACCGGGGAGCTGTTTTTT. This sequence encodes CASSSGVLNTGELFF.

The V gene is TRBV30, the J gene TRBJ1-4, with 8 bases that match TRBD1. Germline V gene data show CDR1 as GTSNPN and CDR2 as SVGIG (reference sequence). This CDR3 has 15 amino acids. The V gene end was trimmed by 3 bases and the J gene end by 6 bases; junction bases not matched to a gene: 9. In nucleotides, the CDR3 is TGTGCCTGGAGCATCCGGACAGGGAGATATGAAAAACTGTTTTTT. The encoded protein is CAWSIRTGRYEKLFF. The full variable domain, in which reference TRBV30 and TRBJ1-4 provide the parts outside the CDR3, is SQTIHQWPATLVQPVGSPLSLECTVEGTSNPNLYWYRQAAGRGLQLLFYSVGIGQISSEVPQNLSASRPQDRQFILSSKKLLLSDSGFYLCAWSIRTGRYEKLFFGSGTQLSVL.

The rearrangement joins TRBV6-5 to TRBJ1-2; 8 positions agree with TRBD1. The V gene end was trimmed by 5 bases and the J gene end by 8 bases; junction bases not matched to a gene: 4. The germline V gene has CDR1 MNHEY and CDR2 SVGAGI. CDR3 length: 12 residues. The CDR3 spells CASSRDRRGYTF. CDR3 nucleotide sequence: TGTGCCAGCAGTCGGGACAGGAGGGGCTACACCTTC.

The V gene is TRBV9, the J gene TRBJ1-5, with 7 bases lining up with TRBD1. After removal of 0 bases from V and 5 bases from J, the junction contained 5 bases not matched to a gene. CDR3 size: 15 residues. The germline V gene encodes CDR1 SGDLS and CDR2 YYNGEE. The CDR3 is CASSVDGQAYQPQHF. Written as DNA, the CDR3 is TGTGCCAGCAGCGTAGACGGACAGGCTTATCAGCCCCAGCATTTT.

The rearrangement links TRBV14 to TRBJ1-6; D remains unclear. Germline V gene data show CDR1 as SGHDN and CDR2 as FVKESK. This CDR3 comprises 15 residues. V lost 3 bases and J 6 bases, leaving 12 bases between the germline ends. The CDR3, as DNA: TGTGCCAGCAGCCAGTATCGCCGCGGTAATTCACCCCTCCACTTT. Its protein is CASSQYRRGNSPLHF.

J is TRBJ1-5 and V is TRBV6-1, with D tentatively TRBD1 (5 bases). The V gene's germline CDR1 is MNHNS and CDR2 SASEGT. There are 13 residues in the CDR3. The V end lost 6 bases, the J end lost 4 bases, and 10 bases lay between the germline ends. CDR3 bases: TGTGCCAGCAGCAGGGATGTTAATCAGCCCCAGCATTTT. Translating gives CASSRDVNQPQHF.

The CDR3 protein is CAWSALRRSYNEQFF. The CDR3, as DNA: TGTGCCTGGAGTGCCCTAAGGCGGTCCTACAATGAGCAGTTCTTC. This chain uses TRBV30 with TRBJ2-1; D is unresolved. The V gene lost 1 base and the J gene lost 1 base, with 11 bases spanning the gap. The CDR3 length is 15 residues. Germline CDR1 GTSNPN, CDR2 SVGIG (reference sequence).

The genes are TRBV5-1 and TRBJ2-3; 9 bases are shared with TRBD1. Trimming at V came to 4 bases and at J to 3 bases, leaving 9 bases not matched to a gene. Per germline, CDR1 SGHRS and CDR2 YFSETQ. The CDR3 spans 16 residues. The CDR3 is CASSLRTGVRTDTQYF. The DNA of the CDR3 is TGCGCCAGCAGCCTAAGGACAGGGGTGAGGACAGATACGCAGTATTTT.

The rearrangement links TRBV2 to TRBJ2-7, with D possibly TRBD2 on 6 matching bases. Germline V gene data show CDR1 as SNHLY and CDR2 as FYNNEI. With 8 bases removed from V and 7 bases from J, the gap between germline ends came to 9 bases. This CDR3 contains 10 residues. CDR3 nucleotide sequence: TGTGCCAGCGGGGGAGGTGAGCAGTACTTC. This codes for CASGGGEQYF.

Only one count was recorded for this clone. The chain uses TRBV10-2 and TRBJ2-1; TRBD2 might be the D (6 bases). Germline CDR1 WSHSY, CDR2 SAAADI. This CDR3 has 17 residues. The V gene lost 2 bases and the J gene lost 4 bases, with 18 bases spanning the gap. The CDR3 spells CASSEPPGLPTYNEQFF. The DNA of the CDR3 is TGCGCCAGCAGTGAGCCTCCGGGACTTCCTACTTACAATGAGCAGTTCTTC.

V and J are TRBV15 and TRBJ1-1; 10 bases are shared with TRBD1. Germline lookup yields CDR1 LNHNV and CDR2 YYDKDF (reference sequence). The length of the CDR3 is 14 residues. V was pared by 4 bases and J by 5 bases, with 4 bases of the junction left unmatched. CDR3 residues: CATSTTGGLTEAFF. The CDR3 DNA is TGTGCCACCAGCACGACAGGGGGCTTGACTGAAGCTTTCTTT.

This CDR3 reads CASSLATVNTEAFF. CDR3 nucleotide sequence: TGCGCCAGCAGCTTGGCCACGGTAAACACTGAAGCTTTCTTT. The rearrangement uses TRBV5-1 and TRBJ1-1; D gene ambiguous. The CDR3 runs 14 residues. Germline V gene data show CDR1 as SGHRS and CDR2 as YFSETQ. V gave up 0 bases and J gave up 2 bases, with 8 bases separating them. Together with reference TRBV5-1 and TRBJ1-1, the CDR3 gives the full variable domain: KAGVTQTPRYLIKTRGQQVTLSCSPISGHRSVSWYQQTPGQGLQFLFEYFSETQRNKGNFPGRFSGRQFSNSRSEMNVSTLELGDSALYLCASSLATVNTEAFFGQGTRLTVV.

The rearrangement links TRBV2 to TRBJ1-6; TRBD1 is a possible D gene (5 bases). Trimming shortened V by 6 bases and J by 7 bases, and 16 bases separated the two germline ends. From germline, CDR1 is SNHLY and CDR2 FYNNEI. CDR3 size: 15 residues. The CDR3 nucleotides are TGTGCCAGCAGCGGAGAAAGGGGTCTAAATTCACCCCTCCACTTT. It is translated as CASSGERGLNSPLHF.

The chain links TRBV19 to TRBJ1-1; D is perhaps TRBD1 (5 bases). Germline-derived CDR1 and CDR2 are LNHDA and SQIVND (reference sequence). The V gene lost 9 bases and the J gene lost 4 bases, with 18 bases spanning the gap. This CDR3 contains 14 residues. Written as DNA, the CDR3 is TGTGCCAGCCTCACGGGGGAGGGAGGCACTGAAGCTTTCTTT. It is translated as CASLTGEGGTEAFF.

The rearrangement joins TRBV28 to TRBJ2-1; D may be TRBD2 (5 bases). CDR3 size: 16 residues. V gave up 5 bases and J gave up 2 bases, with 16 bases separating them. The germline CDR1 and CDR2 sequences are MDHEN and SYDVKM. The CDR3 sequence: CASSPPSAAPYNEQFF. CDR3 DNA sequence: TGTGCCAGCAGTCCCCCCTCAGCGGCCCCCTACAATGAGCAGTTCTTC.

The rearrangement uses TRBV10-2 and TRBJ2-1, with D perhaps TRBD2 (7 bases). This CDR3 is built from 13 residues. Trimming took 8 bases from V and 6 from J, leaving 14 bases between them. In germline, CDR1 is WSHSY, CDR2 SAAADI. CDR3 region: CASFGGTINEQFF. As DNA, the CDR3 is TGCGCCAGCTTCGGGGGGACAATCAATGAGCAGTTCTTC.

This clone was seen a handful of times. The CDR3 DNA reads as TGTGCCAGCAGTTTGTGGGGCTTAATGAACACTGAAGCTTTCTTT. Its translation: CASSLWGLMNTEAFF. The rearrangement joins TRBV7-3 to TRBJ1-1; D might be TRBD1 (5 bases). CDR3 size: 15 residues. Germline V gene lookup returns CDR1 SGHTA and CDR2 FQGTGA. Trimming stripped 6 bases from V and 0 bases from J, with 14 bases between.

This clone has only one observation. The rearrangement joins TRBV7-9 to TRBJ1-1, with no clear D. The V gene lost 1 base and the J gene lost 7 bases, with 7 bases spanning the gap. The CDR3 consists of 12 residues. Per the germline V gene, CDR1 is SEHNR and CDR2 is FQNEAQ (reference sequence). The CDR3 DNA follows: TGTGCCAGCAGCTTAGGAGACTTTGAAGCTTTCTTT. Its translation is CASSLGDFEAFF. Full variable domain (outside the CDR3, taken from reference TRBV7-9 and TRBJ1-1): DTGVSQNPRHKITKRGQNVTFRCDPISEHNRLYWYRQTLGQGPEFLTYFQNEAQLEKSRLLSDRFSAERPKGSFSTLEIQRTEQGDSAMYLCASSLGDFEAFFGQGTRLTVV.

The chain recombines TRBV7-9 with TRBJ2-1; TRBD2 matches at 9 bases. The germline V gene encodes CDR1 SEHNR and CDR2 FQNEAQ (reference sequence). With V trimmed by 5 bases and J by 15 bases, 11 bases remained unmatched. The CDR3 runs 13 residues. The DNA for the CDR3 is TGTGCCAGCAGCACACCCGCCGGGACTAGCATGTTCTTC. Translated: CASSTPAGTSMFF.

The rearrangement joins TRBV28 to TRBJ1-5; D ambiguous. CDR1 and CDR2 (germline): MDHEN, SYDVKM. This CDR3 contains 14 residues. Trimming shortened V by 6 bases and J by 0 bases, and 9 bases separated the two germline ends. Here the CDR3 DNA reads TGTGCCAGCAGACCCGCACTTAGCAATCAGCCCCAGCATTTT. Its translation: CASRPALSNQPQHF.

V and J are TRBV7-9 and TRBJ1-2; D gene ambiguous. With 1 base removed from V and 8 bases from J, the gap between germline ends came to 14 bases. From germline, CDR1 is SEHNR and CDR2 FQNEAQ (reference sequence). CDR3 length: 14 amino acids. CDR3 nucleotide sequence: TGTGCCAGCAGCTTAGTTACGGGGAAGTACGGCTACACCTTC. Its protein is CASSLVTGKYGYTF.

V is TRBV7-9 and J is TRBJ2-1; TRBD2 agrees at 14 bases. This CDR3 has 17 residues. V was pared by 1 base and J by 7 bases, with 6 bases of the junction left unmatched. Germline CDR1 SEHNR, CDR2 FQNEAQ (reference sequence). CDR3 in amino acids: CASSLGGLAGVKNEQFF. CDR3 nucleotides: TGTGCCAGCAGCTTAGGGGGACTAGCGGGAGTAAAAAATGAGCAGTTCTTC.

This clone was observed a single time. The genes are TRBV5-5 and TRBJ2-1; D is unclear. The V end lost 0 bases, the J end lost 5 bases, and 6 bases lay between the germline ends. Germline V gene lookup returns CDR1 SGHKS and CDR2 YYEKEE (reference sequence). This CDR3 has 13 amino acids. The CDR3 spells CASSLGSNNEQFF. DNA of the CDR3: TGTGCCAGCAGCTTGGGTAGCAACAATGAGCAGTTCTTC.